A selection of T cell receptor beta chains follows, all from one sample in a study of blood T cell repertoires in COVID-19. Profiling relied on immunoSEQ multiplex PCR, and the TCRdb table lists in-frame clones only, not all of them. The data hold some 66,000 clones, with about three quarters observed a single time. The specimen sequenced was peripheral blood. These receptors all come from a woman older than 75 with acute or convalescent COVID-19. Both conserved end residues are part of each CDR3. A D gene is named only where the DNA matches it firmly. Size is omitted from some rows. Given values are once, few, many or a class for expanded clones.

D	V	J	size	CDR3	DNA
TRBD2	TRBV28	TRBJ2-1	.	CASSLPLAGEEQFF	TGTGCCAGCAGTTTACCTTTAGCGGGAGAGGAGCAGTTCTTC
TRBD1	TRBV7-9	TRBJ1-1	.	CASSPRQGSITEAFF	TGTGCCAGCAGCCCTCGACAGGGTTCGATCACTGAAGCTTTCTTT
.	TRBV6-5	TRBJ1-2	.	CASSYSWGHYGYTF	TGTGCCAGCAGTTACTCATGGGGCCACTATGGCTACACCTTC
TRBD1	TRBV6-5	TRBJ1-1	.	CASSRPGGEGTEAFF	TGTGCCAGCAGTCGACCAGGGGGCGAGGGAACTGAAGCTTTCTTT
.	TRBV28	TRBJ1-1	.	CASSLWDSEVNTEAFF	TGTGCCAGCAGTTTATGGGACTCCGAGGTGAACACTGAAGCTTTCTTT
TRBD2	TRBV29-1	TRBJ2-3	few	CSVDRPSGEPLRWDTQYF	TGCAGCGTTGATCGACCTAGCGGGGAACCCCTTCGTTGGGATACGCAGTATTTT
TRBD1	TRBV6-4	TRBJ2-1	.	CASSKDRGQAYNEQFF	TGTGCCAGCAGCAAGGACAGGGGGCAAGCCTACAATGAGCAGTTCTTC
TRBD2	TRBV4-1	TRBJ2-1	.	CASSHSGTSGRGYEQFF	TGCGCCAGCAGCCACTCCGGGACTAGCGGTCGAGGCTATGAGCAGTTCTTC
.	TRBV10-3	TRBJ2-7	.	CAISGMSGTYEQYF	TGTGCCATCAGTGGTATGTCAGGTACCTACGAGCAGTACTTC
.	TRBV6-5	TRBJ1-5	.	CASSSAIYSNQPQHF	TGTGCCAGCAGCTCCGCCATCTATAGCAATCAGCCCCAGCATTTT
.	TRBV28	TRBJ2-7	.	CASSLPGSALYEQYF	TGTGCCAGCAGTTTACCCGGTAGCGCACTCTACGAGCAGTACTTC
.	TRBV27	TRBJ2-1	.	CASSVTRGSYNEQFF	TGTGCCAGCAGTGTGACTAGAGGTTCCTACAATGAGCAGTTCTTC
.	TRBV30	TRBJ2-4	.	CAWGQLNIQYF	TGTGCCTGGGGGCAGTTAAACATTCAGTACTTC
TRBD1	TRBV7-8	TRBJ1-1	.	CASSAHRGVDTEAFF	TGTGCCAGCAGCGCGCACAGGGGGGTGGACACTGAAGCTTTCTTT
.	TRBV29-1	TRBJ2-3	.	CSVDAAATDTQYF	TGCAGCGTTGATGCGGCGGCCACAGATACGCAGTATTTT
.	TRBV5-1	TRBJ1-2	few	CASSLLGIEGYTF	TGCGCCAGCAGCCTACTAGGCATCGAGGGCTACACCTTC
TRBD1	TRBV15	TRBJ2-7	few	CATSSRQPPGQITYEQYF	TGTGCCACCAGCTCCCGCCAACCTCCGGGACAGATAACCTACGAGCAGTACTTC
.	TRBV7-3	TRBJ1-1	once	CASSPPGVARTEAFF	TGTGCCAGCAGCCCACCGGGGGTCGCCAGGACTGAAGCTTTCTTT
.	TRBV4-1	TRBJ1-2	.	CASSQVSLANYGYTF	TGCGCCAGCAGCCAAGTATCCCTAGCTAACTATGGCTACACCTTC
TRBD1	TRBV2	TRBJ1-2	few	CASSEGTGGYGYTF	TGTGCCAGCAGTGAAGGGACAGGGGGCTATGGCTACACCTTC
TRBD2	TRBV5-1	TRBJ2-7	.	CASSSSGSRSYEQYF	TGCGCCAGCAGCTCTAGCGGGAGCAGGTCCTACGAGCAGTACTTC
.	TRBV19	TRBJ2-5	.	CASSIVNQETQYF	TGTGCCAGTAGTATAGTCAACCAAGAGACCCAGTACTTC
.	TRBV5-1	TRBJ1-1	.	CASSSLGVENTEAFF	TGCGCCAGCAGCTCCCTCGGGGTAGAGAACACTGAAGCTTTCTTT
.	TRBV19	TRBJ1-3	.	CASKGTPAGNTIYF	TGTGCCAGTAAAGGAACCCCAGCGGGAAACACCATATATTTT
TRBD2	TRBV19	TRBJ2-1	.	CASSNAGGSREQFF	TGTGCCAGTAGTAACGCGGGAGGATCCCGTGAGCAGTTCTTC
TRBD1	TRBV5-1	TRBJ2-2	once	CASSYQQGRNTGELFF	TGCGCCAGCAGCTACCAACAGGGGAGAAACACCGGGGAGCTGTTTTTT
TRBD2	TRBV24-1	TRBJ2-1	.	CATSDLGLAGGLACDEQFF	TGTGCCACCAGTGATTTGGGGCTAGCGGGAGGGCTGGCTTGCGATGAGCAGTTCTTC
TRBD2	TRBV11-2	TRBJ2-3	few	CASSLAFGGLAGGRDTQYF	TGTGCCAGCAGCTTAGCTTTTGGGGGACTAGCGGGAGGACGGGATACGCAGTATTTT
.	TRBV2	TRBJ1-1	.	CASNLIQGTEAFF	TGTGCCAGCAACCTAATCCAGGGGACTGAAGCTTTCTTT
.	TRBV7-9	TRBJ1-1	.	CASSLMGRRSTEAFF	TGTGCCAGCAGCTTAATGGGGCGTCGGAGCACTGAAGCTTTCTTT
TRBD2	TRBV11-2	TRBJ2-3	.	CASSLVASGRPDTQYF	TGTGCCAGCAGCTTAGTTGCTAGCGGGAGGCCAGATACGCAGTATTTT
TRBD2	TRBV2	TRBJ2-2	once	CAAGRVGDAGELFF	TGTGCAGCAGGGAGGGTGGGCGACGCCGGGGAGCTGTTTTTT
.	TRBV19	TRBJ1-5	.	CASSNTGNQPQHF	TGTGCCAGTAGTAATACGGGGAATCAGCCCCAGCATTTT
.	TRBV4-2	TRBJ2-7	.	CASSGSSYEQYF	TGTGCCAGCAGTGGTAGCTCCTACGAGCAGTACTTC
TRBD2	TRBV7-2	TRBJ2-7	.	CASSIRGDGRESAYEQYF	TGTGCCAGCAGCATCCGCGGCGATGGGCGGGAGTCTGCTTACGAGCAGTACTTC
TRBD1	TRBV28	TRBJ2-7	.	CASKTGVGQGVYEQYF	TGTGCCAGCAAGACAGGGGTGGGACAGGGGGTCTACGAGCAGTACTTC
.	TRBV24-1	TRBJ2-3	.	CATSDFRVRTDTQYF	TGTGCCACCAGTGATTTTCGGGTTCGCACAGATACGCAGTATTTT
.	TRBV28	TRBJ1-4	.	CASASAAVGGRNEKLFF	TGTGCCAGCGCTTCCGCTGCGGTCGGGGGGCGGAATGAAAAACTGTTTTTT
.	TRBV5-1	TRBJ2-5	many	CASSLGRVLQETQYF	TGCGCCAGCAGCTTGGGCAGGGTCCTCCAAGAGACCCAGTACTTC
TRBD2	TRBV7-7	TRBJ2-1	.	CASSPMSGTINEQFF	TGTGCTAGCAGCCCCATGTCCGGGACTATCAATGAGCAGTTCTTC
.	TRBV3-1/TRBV3-2	TRBJ2-6	.	CASSSWGTNSGANVLTF	TGTGCCAGCAGCTCTTGGGGCACGAACTCTGGGGCCAACGTCCTGACTTTC
.	TRBV21-1	TRBJ2-2	.	CASSPEEPLGELFF	TGTGCCAGCAGCCCAGAGGAGCCGCTCGGGGAGCTGTTTTTT
.	TRBV2	TRBJ2-2	.	CASRGQNTGELFF	TGTGCCAGCAGGGGGCAGAACACCGGGGAGCTGTTTTTT
.	TRBV4-1	TRBJ2-1	.	CASSQDWAREYNEQFF	TGCGCCAGCAGCCAAGATTGGGCGCGGGAATACAATGAGCAGTTCTTC